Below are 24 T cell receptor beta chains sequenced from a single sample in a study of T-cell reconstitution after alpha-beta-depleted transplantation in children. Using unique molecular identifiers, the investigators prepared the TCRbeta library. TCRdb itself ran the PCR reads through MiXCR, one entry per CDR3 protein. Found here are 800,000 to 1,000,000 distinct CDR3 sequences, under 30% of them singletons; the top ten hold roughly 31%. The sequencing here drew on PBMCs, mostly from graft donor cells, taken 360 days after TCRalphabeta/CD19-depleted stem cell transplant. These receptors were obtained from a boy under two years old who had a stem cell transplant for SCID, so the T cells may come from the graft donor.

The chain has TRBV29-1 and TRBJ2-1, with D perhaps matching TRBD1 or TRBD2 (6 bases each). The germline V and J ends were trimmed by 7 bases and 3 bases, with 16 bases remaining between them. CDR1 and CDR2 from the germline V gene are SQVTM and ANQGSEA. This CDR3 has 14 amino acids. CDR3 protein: CSAGQRARYNEQFF. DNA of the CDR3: TGCAGCGCTGGACAGCGGGCGCGCTACAATGAGCAGTTCTTC.

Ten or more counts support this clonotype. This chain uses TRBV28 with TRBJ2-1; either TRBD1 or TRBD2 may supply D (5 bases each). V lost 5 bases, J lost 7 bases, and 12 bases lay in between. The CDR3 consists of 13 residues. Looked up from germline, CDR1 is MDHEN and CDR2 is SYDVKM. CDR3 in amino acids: CASSPGTWNEQFF. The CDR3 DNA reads TGTGCCAGCAGTCCGGGGACGTGGAATGAGCAGTTCTTC.

DNA of the CDR3: TGTGCCAGCAGCCAAGATCCCTGGACAGGGTACCAGCCGAGGGAGCAGTACTTC. Translated, it gives CASSQDPWTGYQPREQYF. This chain uses TRBV4-2 with TRBJ2-7, with 8 bases matching TRBD1. Germline V CDR1 and CDR2: LGHNA, YNFKEQ. Trimming cost V 0 bases and J 7 bases; bases outside gene matches: 17. The CDR3 extends over 18 amino acids.

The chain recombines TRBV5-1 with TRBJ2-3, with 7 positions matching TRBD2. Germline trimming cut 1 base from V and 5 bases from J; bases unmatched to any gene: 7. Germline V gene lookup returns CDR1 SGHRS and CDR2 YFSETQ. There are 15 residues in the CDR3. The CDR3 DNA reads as TGCGCCAGCAGCTTGTATCGGGGGGAACGAGATACGCAGTATTTT. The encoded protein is CASSLYRGERDTQYF.

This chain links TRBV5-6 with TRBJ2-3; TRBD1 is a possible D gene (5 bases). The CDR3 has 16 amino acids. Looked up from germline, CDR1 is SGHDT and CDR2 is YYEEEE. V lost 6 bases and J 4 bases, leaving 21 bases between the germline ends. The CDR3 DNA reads TGTGCCAGCAACCTGTACCCAGACAGTTTCGCAGATACGCAGTATTTT. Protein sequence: CASNLYPDSFADTQYF.

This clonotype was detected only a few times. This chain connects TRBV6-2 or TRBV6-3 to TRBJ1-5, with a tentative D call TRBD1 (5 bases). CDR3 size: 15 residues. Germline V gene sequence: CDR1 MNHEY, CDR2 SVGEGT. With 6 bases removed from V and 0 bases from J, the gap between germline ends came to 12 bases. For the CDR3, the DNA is TGTGCCAGCAGGCCCGGGGCTTATAGCAATCAGCCCCAGCATTTT. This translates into CASRPGAYSNQPQHF.

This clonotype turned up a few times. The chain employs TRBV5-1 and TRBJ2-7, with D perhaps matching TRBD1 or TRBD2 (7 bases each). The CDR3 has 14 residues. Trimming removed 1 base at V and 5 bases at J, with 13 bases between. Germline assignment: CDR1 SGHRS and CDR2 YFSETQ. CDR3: CASSLTTGRDEQYF. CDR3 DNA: TGCGCCAGCAGCTTGACGACAGGGAGGGACGAGCAGTACTTC.

CDR3: CASISGYNEQFF. In DNA form, the CDR3 reads TGTGCCAGTATTAGTGGGTACAATGAGCAGTTCTTC. This rearrangement joins TRBV19 to TRBJ2-1; D uncertain. Germline assignment: CDR1 LNHDA and CDR2 SQIVND (reference sequence). With 7 bases removed from V and 4 bases from J, the gap between germline ends came to 8 bases. The CDR3 covers 12 residues.

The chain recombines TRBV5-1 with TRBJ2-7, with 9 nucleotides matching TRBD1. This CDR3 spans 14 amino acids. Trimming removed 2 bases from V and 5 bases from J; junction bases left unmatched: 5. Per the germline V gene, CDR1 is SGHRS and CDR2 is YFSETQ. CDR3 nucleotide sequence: TGCGCCAGCAGCTTACGGGACAGGGACGACGAGCAGTACTTC. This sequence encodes CASSLRDRDDEQYF.

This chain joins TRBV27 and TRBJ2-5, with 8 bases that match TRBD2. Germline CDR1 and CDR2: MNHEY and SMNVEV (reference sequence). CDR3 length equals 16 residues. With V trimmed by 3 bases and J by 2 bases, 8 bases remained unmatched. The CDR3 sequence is CASSLSSGEIQETQYF. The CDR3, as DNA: TGTGCCAGCAGTTTGAGTAGCGGGGAGATACAAGAGACCCAGTACTTC.

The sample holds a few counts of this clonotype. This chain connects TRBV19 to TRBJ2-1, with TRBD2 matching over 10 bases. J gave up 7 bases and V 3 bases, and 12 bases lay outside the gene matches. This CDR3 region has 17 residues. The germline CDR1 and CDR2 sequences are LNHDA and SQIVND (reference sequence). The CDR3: CASSIFLGSGGANEQFF. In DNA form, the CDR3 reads TGTGCCAGTAGTATTTTCTTGGGGAGCGGGGGGGCGAATGAGCAGTTCTTC.

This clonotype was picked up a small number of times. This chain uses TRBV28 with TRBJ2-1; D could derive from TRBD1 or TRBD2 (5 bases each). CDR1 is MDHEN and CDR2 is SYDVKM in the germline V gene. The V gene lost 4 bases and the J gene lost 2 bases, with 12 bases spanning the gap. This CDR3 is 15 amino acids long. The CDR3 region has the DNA TGTGCCAGCAGTTCTCTGGGGGTTGCCTACAATGAGCAGTTCTTC. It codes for CASSSLGVAYNEQFF.

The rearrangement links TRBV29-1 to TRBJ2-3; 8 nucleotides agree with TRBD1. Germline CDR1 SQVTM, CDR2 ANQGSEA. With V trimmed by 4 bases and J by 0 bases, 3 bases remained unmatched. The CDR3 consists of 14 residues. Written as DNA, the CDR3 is TGCAGCGTTGGTCGGACAGGGAGCACAGATACGCAGTATTTT. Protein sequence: CSVGRTGSTDTQYF.

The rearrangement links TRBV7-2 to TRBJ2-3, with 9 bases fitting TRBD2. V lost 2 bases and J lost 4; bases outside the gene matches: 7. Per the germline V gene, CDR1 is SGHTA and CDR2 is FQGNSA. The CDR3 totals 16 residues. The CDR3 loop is CASSLLPAGGADTQYF. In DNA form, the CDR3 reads TGTGCCAGCAGCTTACTCCCAGCGGGGGGCGCAGATACGCAGTATTTT.

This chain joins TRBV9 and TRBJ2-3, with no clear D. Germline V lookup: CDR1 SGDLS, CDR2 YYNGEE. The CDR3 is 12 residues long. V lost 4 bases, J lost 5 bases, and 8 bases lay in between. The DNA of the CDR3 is TGTGCCAGCAGCCCCGCCGAAGATACGCAGTATTTT. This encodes CASSPAEDTQYF.

The CDR3, as DNA: TGCAGTGCTAAGGGCCTCAGACAGGGGAACACCGGGGAGCTGTTTTTT. Translation gives CSAKGLRQGNTGELFF. This rearrangement joins TRBV20-1 to TRBJ2-2; TRBD1 matches at 7 bases. This CDR3 is built from 16 residues. CDR1 and CDR2 (germline): DFQATT, SNEGSKA (reference sequence). Trimming removed 4 bases from V and 1 base from J; junction bases left unmatched: 9.

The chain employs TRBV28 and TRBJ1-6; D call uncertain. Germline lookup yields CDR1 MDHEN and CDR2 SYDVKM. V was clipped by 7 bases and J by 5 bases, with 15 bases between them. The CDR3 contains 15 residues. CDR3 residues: CASTEERTDNSPLHF. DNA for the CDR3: TGTGCCAGCACGGAGGAACGGACCGATAATTCACCCCTCCACTTT.

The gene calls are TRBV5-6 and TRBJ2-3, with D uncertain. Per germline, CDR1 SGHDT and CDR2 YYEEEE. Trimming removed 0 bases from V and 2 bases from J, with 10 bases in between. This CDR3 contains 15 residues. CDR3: CASSLETTSTDTQYF. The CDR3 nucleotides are TGTGCCAGCAGCTTGGAAACCACCTCCACAGATACGCAGTATTTT.

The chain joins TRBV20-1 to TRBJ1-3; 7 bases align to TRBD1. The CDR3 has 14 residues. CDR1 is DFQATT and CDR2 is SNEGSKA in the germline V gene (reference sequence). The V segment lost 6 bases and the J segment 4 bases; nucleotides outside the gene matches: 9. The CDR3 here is CSAAAGTAGNTIYF. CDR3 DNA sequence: TGCAGTGCAGCCGCCGGGACAGCCGGAAACACCATATATTTT.

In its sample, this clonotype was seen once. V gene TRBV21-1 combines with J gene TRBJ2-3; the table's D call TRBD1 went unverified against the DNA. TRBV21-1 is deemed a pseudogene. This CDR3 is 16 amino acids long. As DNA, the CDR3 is TGTGCCAGCAGCAAAGAGGAGGGGGAGAGCACAGATACGCAGTATTTT. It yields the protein CASSKEEGESTDTQYF.

The DNA for the CDR3 is TGCGCCAGCAGCTTGGTTCAGGGGGATTTGGGCACAGATACGCAGTATTTT. Translation: CASSLVQGDLGTDTQYF. The V gene is TRBV5-1, the J gene TRBJ2-3, with TRBD1 identical over 7 bases. Germline CDR1 reads SGHRS; CDR2 reads YFSETQ. J lost 1 base, V lost 0 bases, and 8 bases had no gene match. This CDR3 contains 17 residues.

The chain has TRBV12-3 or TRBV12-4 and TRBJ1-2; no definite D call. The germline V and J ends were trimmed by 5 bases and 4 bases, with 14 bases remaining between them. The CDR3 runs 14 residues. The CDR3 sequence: CASSTAGYLYGYTF. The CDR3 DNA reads TGTGCCAGCAGTACGGCCGGGTACCTCTATGGCTACACCTTC.

DNA of the CDR3: TGTGCCAGCAGTCCCCAAATGCGGGGAGTGGAGACCCAGTACTTC. Translating gives CASSPQMRGVETQYF. V is TRBV12-3 or TRBV12-4 and J is TRBJ2-5; weak D call: TRBD2 (6 bases). V was clipped by 5 bases and J by 5 bases, with 18 bases between them. The CDR3 extends over 15 amino acids.

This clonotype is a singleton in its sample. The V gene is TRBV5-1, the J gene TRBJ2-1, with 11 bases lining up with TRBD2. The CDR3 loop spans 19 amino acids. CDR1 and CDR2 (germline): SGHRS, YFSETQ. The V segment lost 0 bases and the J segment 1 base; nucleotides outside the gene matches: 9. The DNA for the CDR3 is TGCGCCAGCAGCTTGGTGACTAGCGGGGTCTCCGGGTCCTACAATGAGCAGTTCTTC. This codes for CASSLVTSGVSGSYNEQFF.